This T cell receptor beta chain is from a study of CD8 T cells in ankylosing spondylitis. The study's findings and limits: The study identified a TCR beta motif of eight highly homologous variants that appeared characteristic of ankylosing spondylitis blood.

Molecular-barcoded quantitative 5'-RACE produced these TCR beta libraries. TCRdb called the 5' RACE reads again in MiXCR, with one record for every CDR3 protein. The top ten hold 4.5% to 6% of the sample, which has about 150,000 distinct CDR3 sequences, about 32% seen once. This CDR3 is 13 amino acids long. The germline V gene has CDR1 SGHDT and CDR2 YYEEEE. V was trimmed by 4 bases and J by 7 bases, leaving 14 bases between them. Turning to this clonotype: Its target is unknown.

Sequencing was done on a sample of synovial fluid, either unsorted or a sorted T cell fraction (not recorded which). The chain links TRBV5-6 to TRBJ1-2, with D perhaps matching TRBD1 (6 bases). This receptor was taken from a male donor with ankylosing spondylitis. The CDR3 protein is CASSPDSLGGYTF. The CDR3, as DNA: TGTGCCAGCAGCCCGGACAGCCTCGGTGGCTACACCTTC.